A selection of T cell receptor beta chains follows, all from one sample in a study of molecular identifiers for immune sequencing clone quantification. TCRdb ran MiXCR on the PCR reads and lists one entry per CDR3 protein. The sample yields about 500,000 distinct CDR3 sequences, around 23% seen once. The sequenced sample was naive CD8+ T cells from blood, with Jurkat cell RNA spiked in. All receptors come from a human donor in good health. Some libraries in this study had Jurkat cell RNA spiked in. Each CDR3 is given with its conserved first and last residue. Each record gives: V gene, D gene, J gene, CDR3 protein. D genes are given only for firm matches.

>TRBV19|NA|TRBJ1-5
CASSIAAGRSNQPQHF
>TRBV10-3|TRBD1|TRBJ2-7
CAISGRTGRAYEQYF
>TRBV6-1|TRBD1|TRBJ1-4
CASSLRQGVNEKLFF
>TRBV4-1|NA|TRBJ1-5
CASSQGGNSNQPQHF
>TRBV4-1|NA|TRBJ1-5
CASSDTPYSNQPQHF
>TRBV4-3|NA|TRBJ2-1
CASSQDRDEFHEQFF
>TRBV5-5|NA|TRBJ1-6
CASSLGVAQASPLHF
>TRBV6-5|NA|TRBJ1-5
CASSPQENGNQPQHF
>TRBV7-2|NA|TRBJ1-6
CASSVQGFLLGSPLHF
>TRBV29-1|NA|TRBJ2-1
CSVPGQAYNEQFF
>TRBV7-9|NA|TRBJ2-2
CASSPAARAGGELFF
>TRBV19|TRBD1|TRBJ2-2
CASYRGLTGELFF
>TRBV9|NA|TRBJ2-3
CASSVESADTQYF
>TRBV12-3/TRBV12-4|TRBD1|TRBJ1-1
CASSPRGFNTEAFF
>TRBV6-6|TRBD1|TRBJ2-7
CASSTNRGYEQYF
>TRBV4-1|NA|TRBJ1-6
CASSQAAPGSSYNSPLHF